The present T cell receptor (beta chain) was sequenced within a study of breast tumors, draining lymph nodes, adjacent tissues. The CDR3 is 14 amino acids. V lost 1 base to trimming and J lost 4 bases, with 7 bases between them. Germline V gene lookup returns CDR1 SEHNR and CDR2 FQNEAQ (reference sequence). Breast cancer patients provided tissue from their axillary draining lymph nodes. TCRdb independently ran MiXCR on the multiplex PCR reads; one entry per CDR3 protein. The repertoire consists of 100,000 or so distinct CDR3 sequences, with 21% occurring once and the leading ten covering around 1.3%. Study-wide points: Data only fit, rather than demonstrated, lymph node origin of most tumor T cells.

In its sample, this clonotype was seen many times. Its antigen is unknown. The sample taken for sequencing was axillary lymph node tissue. This TCR was sampled from a female donor with breast cancer. Some clones in this sample may be carry-over from other donors' samples. The chain links TRBV7-9 to TRBJ2-2; D is perhaps TRBD1 (5 bases). The CDR3 DNA reads as TGTGCCAGCAGCTTAGGGGGCACCACCGGGGAGCTGTTTTTT. It codes for CASSLGGTTGELFF.